This T cell receptor beta chain is drawn from a study of shared clonotypes between healthy human individuals. CDR1 is MNHEY, CDR2 SMNVEV, per germline (reference sequence). The CDR3 is 18 amino acids. Trimming cost V 7 bases and J 0 bases, with 23 bases left between them. The assay was immunoSEQ multiplex PCR, and TCRdb's table has in-frame clones only and misses some. This sample has about 380,000 clones, with 96% found just once. Sequences were obtained from memory CD8+ T cells sorted from blood. Subset here: CD45RO+ cells pooled with CCR7-negative TemRA cells. The rearrangement links TRBV27 to TRBJ2-3; D might be TRBD2 (6 bases). This TCR derives from a man aged 25-40 years in good health. The CDR3 loop is CASTPMRSGLSSTDTQYF. The CDR3 DNA sequence: TGTGCCAGCACCCCGATGCGCTCGGGACTCTCTAGCACAGATACGCAGTATTTT.